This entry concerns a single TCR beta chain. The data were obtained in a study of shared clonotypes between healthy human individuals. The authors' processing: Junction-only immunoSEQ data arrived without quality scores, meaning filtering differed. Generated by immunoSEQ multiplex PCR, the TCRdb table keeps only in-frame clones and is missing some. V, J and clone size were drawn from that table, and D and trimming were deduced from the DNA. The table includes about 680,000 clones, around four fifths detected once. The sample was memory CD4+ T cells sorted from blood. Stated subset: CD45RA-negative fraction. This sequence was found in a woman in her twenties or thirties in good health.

CDR3 sequence reads: CASSEGQGFNEQYF. CDR3 in DNA: TGTGCCAGCAGTGAAGGACAGGGGTTTAACGAGCAGTACTTC. The rearrangement uses TRBV6-1 and TRBJ2-7; 8 positions match TRBD1. Germline assignment: CDR1 MNHNS and CDR2 SASEGT. With V trimmed by 1 base and J by 5 bases, 4 bases remained unmatched. The CDR3 sequence is 14 residues long.